The 20 T cell receptor beta chains in this list originate from one sample, sequenced in a study of blood T cells in healthy people across ages. Combining a sample-barcoded 5' primer with a J-beta primer mix, a second PCR ran for roughly 6 to 12 cycles. A single record per CDR3 protein comes from TCRdb applying MiXCR to the 5' RACE reads. The repertoire consists of about 1.7 million distinct CDR3 sequences, with under 30% occurring once and the leading ten covering 7.7%. Sequences were obtained from blood. These receptors originate from a woman under 40 in good health.

This clonotype was detected a few times. The V gene is TRBV29-1, the J gene TRBJ2-7, with no clear D. Germline CDR1 reads SQVTM; CDR2 reads ANQGSEA. The CDR3 extends over 11 amino acids. Deletions cut 4 bases from V and 6 bases from J, with 10 bases between. The CDR3 is CSVGQPGEQYF. The CDR3 bases are TGCAGCGTTGGGCAGCCGGGCGAGCAGTACTTC.

The rearrangement uses TRBV28 and TRBJ2-5, with D unclear. The DNA end is a closer match to TRBJ2-7, so the J assignment may be wrong. The CDR3 has 11 residues. Germline-derived CDR1 and CDR2 are MDHEN and SYDVKM. CDR3 region: CASRLVSEQYF. The CDR3 DNA is TGTGCCAGCAGGTTAGTGAGCGAGCAGTACTTC.

This clonotype came up many times. CDR3 sequence reads: CSVRDRFSGEQYF. The CDR3 region has the DNA TGCAGCGTCCGGGACAGGTTTTCCGGGGAGCAGTACTTC. This sequence joins TRBV29-1 and TRBJ2-7; the match to TRBD1 covers 8 bases. CDR1 and CDR2 from the germline V gene are SQVTM and ANQGSEA. CDR3 size: 13 residues. V dropped 6 bases and J dropped 7; count of bases not matched to a gene: 11.

The chain has TRBV7-2 and TRBJ2-5, with D tentatively TRBD1 (5 bases). The germline V and J ends were trimmed by 1 base and 11 bases, with 14 bases remaining between them. This CDR3 spans 13 amino acids. Per germline, CDR1 SGHTA and CDR2 FQGNSA. The chain's CDR3 is CASSLGGIGKQYF. CDR3 DNA: TGTGCCAGCAGCTTAGGGGGCATCGGCAAGCAGTACTTC.

A note on this clonotype: This may stem from a read error, because a much larger clone lies one nucleotide away. The V call is TRBV10-3, the J call TRBJ2-7; possible D gene TRBD2, 5 bases. V was shortened by 8 bases and J by 7 bases, with 12 bases between the two germline ends. The germline CDR1 and CDR2 sequences are ENHRY and SYGVKD. This CDR3 is built from 11 residues. CDR3 nucleotides: TGTGCCATCGGTAAGGAGGATGAGCAGTACTTC. Translated: CAIGKEDEQYF.

V usage is TRBV27 and J usage is TRBJ1-1; 9 bases are a match to TRBD1. The V gene's germline CDR1 is MNHEY and CDR2 SMNVEV (reference sequence). V shed 8 bases, J shed 4 bases, and the junction held 5 bases outside the gene matches. CDR3 length equals 13 residues. CDR3 DNA: TGTGCCAGCGGTATGACAGGGGGCACTGAAGCTTTCTTT. Its protein product is CASGMTGGTEAFF.

The V gene is TRBV7-2, the J gene TRBJ2-3; D is tentatively TRBD1 or TRBD2 (5 bases each). Deletions cut 5 bases from V and 8 bases from J, with 17 bases between. Germline assignment: CDR1 SGHTA and CDR2 FQGNSA. The CDR3 is 14 residues long. Here the CDR3 DNA reads TGTGCCAGCAGCCCAACGAGGGGTTTTGGTACGCAGTATTTT. Protein sequence: CASSPTRGFGTQYF.

This clonotype turned up a few times. The J gene is TRBJ1-2, the V gene TRBV20-1; tentative D call: TRBD1 (5 bases). The germline V gene has CDR1 DFQATT and CDR2 SNEGSKA (reference sequence). This CDR3 region has 13 residues. Trimming cost V 6 bases and J 2 bases, with 13 bases left between them. The CDR3, as DNA: TGCAGTGCAACGGACACGACGAACTATGGCTACACCTTC. Translating it yields CSATDTTNYGYTF.

There are a few counts of this clonotype. The rearrangement joins TRBV4-3 to TRBJ1-2; weak D call: TRBD1 (5 bases). Germline values: CDR1 LGHNA, CDR2 YSLEER. The V and J ends lost 1 base and 1 base respectively, with 13 bases between them. CDR3 length: 16 residues. CDR3 coding DNA: TGCGCCAGCAGCCAAGCAAGGGGCCCGAATAACTATGGCTACACCTTC. Protein product: CASSQARGPNNYGYTF.

The V gene is TRBV11-2, the J gene TRBJ2-5, with 9 bases aligning to TRBD2. Germline CDR1 and CDR2: SGHAT and FQNNGV. Trimming cost V 5 bases and J 2 bases; bases outside gene matches: 9. This CDR3 is built from 16 residues. CDR3 in amino acids: CASSRRTSDPQETQYF. In DNA form, the CDR3 reads TGTGCCAGCAGCCGACGGACTAGCGACCCTCAAGAGACCCAGTACTTC.

The gene calls are TRBV4-3 and TRBJ2-1, with 12 nucleotides matching TRBD2. Germline loops: CDR1 LGHNA, CDR2 YSLEER. This CDR3 spans 15 amino acids. With V trimmed by 4 bases and J by 10 bases, 8 bases remained unmatched. The CDR3: CASSLRLAGVGEQFF. CDR3 sequence (DNA): TGCGCCAGCAGCCTCAGACTAGCGGGAGTTGGGGAGCAGTTCTTC.

This clonotype has ten or more counts. The V gene is TRBV9, the J gene TRBJ1-5; a weak D match, TRBD1 (5 bases). There are 13 residues in the CDR3. V shed 2 bases and J shed 3 bases, with 6 bases lying between them. The germline V gene has CDR1 SGDLS and CDR2 YYNGEE. The CDR3 DNA follows: TGTGCCAGCAGCGTGGACACCAATCAGCCCCAGCATTTT. Protein sequence: CASSVDTNQPQHF.

This sequence joins TRBV18 and TRBJ2-6; D call uncertain. The germline V and J ends were trimmed by 2 bases and 1 base, with 12 bases remaining between them. CDR1 is KGHSH and CDR2 is LQKENI in the germline V gene. This CDR3 is 17 amino acids long. CDR3 sequence (DNA): TGTGCCAGCTCACCAAGGTTACGGGCTTCTGGGGCCAACGTCCTGACTTTC. Protein: CASSPRLRASGANVLTF.

Of note for this clonotype: A much bigger clone sits one base away, suggesting this may be a read error. The chain joins TRBV20-1 to TRBJ2-5; unclear D gene. The DNA end is a closer match to TRBJ2-1, so the J assignment may be wrong. This CDR3 region has 12 residues. Germline V gives CDR1 DFQATT, CDR2 SNEGSKA (reference sequence). CDR3 nucleotides: TGCAGTGCTTGGGCCCCCCAAGAGACCCAGTTCTTC. This translates into CSAWAPQETQFF.

V usage is TRBV13 and J usage is TRBJ2-1; possible D gene TRBD2, 5 bases. Matching the DNA end better, TRBJ2-7 makes the J call doubtful. Germline values: CDR1 PRHDT, CDR2 FYEKMQ (reference sequence). This CDR3 is 16 amino acids long. In DNA, the CDR3 is TGTGCCAGCAGCGGTAGGGCGGTCTCGGGATACAATGAGCAGTACTTC. This translates into CASSGRAVSGYNEQYF.

Only a few counts were recorded for this clonotype. The chain joins TRBV3-1 to TRBJ1-6, with unresolved D. V lost 1 base, J lost 7 bases, and 8 bases lay in between. This CDR3 comprises 14 residues. CDR1 and CDR2 (germline): LGHDT, YNNKEL (reference sequence). The CDR3 reads CASSQAGLNSPLHF. CDR3 DNA: TGTGCCAGCAGCCAAGCCGGCCTGAATTCACCCCTCCACTTT.

The chain combines TRBV5-1 with TRBJ2-1; TRBD2 aligns across 14 bases. The J segment lost 4 bases and the V segment lost 4 bases, leaving 7 bases of the junction unmatched. The CDR3 loop spans 17 amino acids. Germline V gene sequence: CDR1 SGHRS, CDR2 YFSETQ. In DNA, the CDR3 is TGCGCCAGCAGCGCGACGACTAGCGGGAGGGCTTACAATGAGCAGTTCTTC. Translating it yields CASSATTSGRAYNEQFF.

The chain recombines TRBV9 with TRBJ1-2, with D perhaps matching TRBD1 (5 bases). V was cut by 8 bases and J by 4 bases, with 18 bases left in between. CDR1 SGDLS and CDR2 YYNGEE come from the germline V gene. The CDR3 length is 14 residues. CDR3 protein: CASSSQAGTYGYTF. The CDR3 bases are TGTGCCAGTTCCTCCCAGGCGGGGACCTATGGCTACACCTTC.

This clonotype has ten or more counts. This rearrangement joins TRBV5-1 to TRBJ2-1; D is uncertain. Trimming removed 4 bases from V and 4 bases from J, with 15 bases in between. The V gene's germline CDR1 is SGHRS and CDR2 YFSETQ. The CDR3 has 15 amino acids. This chain's CDR3 is CASSVTTSSYNEQFF. The DNA of the CDR3 is TGCGCCAGCAGCGTTACTACGAGCTCTTACAATGAGCAGTTCTTC.

About this clonotype itself: Relative to the germline gene, one junction end is altered; a read error may explain this. The V and J genes are TRBV20-1 and TRBJ1-2, with 12 bases aligning to TRBD1. The CDR3 contains 15 residues. From germline, CDR1 is DFQATT and CDR2 SNEGSKA (reference sequence). The CDR3 DNA reads as TGCAGTGCTAGGGGGACAGGGGGCGATGGCTATGGCCACACCTTC. Residues: CSARGTGGDGYGHTF.